This T cell receptor beta chain derives from a study of blood T cell repertoires in COVID-19. Profiling relied on immunoSEQ multiplex PCR, and the TCRdb table lists in-frame clones only, not all of them. This sample carries 120,000 or so clones, roughly 90% of them seen once, and the ten largest clones take roughly 1.2%. J gave up 0 bases and V 2 bases, and 0 bases lay outside the gene matches. Germline CDR1 KGHSH, CDR2 LQKENI. The CDR3 extends over 15 amino acids. Material for sequencing was peripheral blood. The TCR originated in a woman of 80 years or more with acute or convalescent COVID-19. The gene calls are TRBV18 and TRBJ2-3; TRBD2 aligns across 9 bases. The CDR3 nucleotides are TGTGCCAGCTCACCAGCGGGGGGGAGCACAGATACGCAGTATTTT. Its protein product is CASSPAGGSTDTQYF.